The 17 T cell receptor beta chains below come from one sample, sequenced in a study of blood T cell repertoires in COVID-19. Data came from immunoSEQ multiplex PCR; TCRdb stores just in-frame clones and leaves some out. The repertoire consists of 240,000 or so clones, with approximately 85% occurring once and the leading ten covering 2% to 2.5%. Sequenced input: PBMCs or T cells enriched from blood (not recorded which). The origin of the receptors is a woman between 45 and 60 years old who had recovered from COVID-19.

The rearrangement joins TRBV6-2 or TRBV6-3 to TRBJ1-1; D might be TRBD1 (5 bases). V was shortened by 5 bases and J by 4 bases, with 17 bases between the two germline ends. CDR1 and CDR2 from the germline V gene are MNHEY and SVGEGT. The CDR3 has 15 residues. In DNA form, the CDR3 reads TGTGCCAGCAGTACCCGTGGGGCTTCGAGCACTGAAGCTTTCTTT. This codes for CASSTRGASSTEAFF.

The rearrangement joins TRBV6-5 to TRBJ2-1, with a tentative D call TRBD2 (6 bases). This CDR3 is built from 12 residues. Trimming removed 6 bases at V and 9 bases at J, with 12 bases between. Germline CDR1 is MNHEY and CDR2 is SVGAGI. The DNA for the CDR3 is TGTGCCAGCAGGTTCTTCGGGGGTGAGCAGTTCTTC. This encodes CASRFFGGEQFF.

The chain employs TRBV30 and TRBJ2-7; a possible D gene is TRBD1 (7 bases). Trimming stripped 1 base from V and 7 bases from J, with 17 bases between. CDR1 GTSNPN and CDR2 SVGIG come from the germline V gene (reference sequence). The CDR3 contains 14 residues. The CDR3 region is CAWSGWRGPWEQYF. The CDR3 DNA follows: TGTGCCTGGAGTGGGTGGAGGGGGCCTTGGGAGCAGTACTTC.

Relative to its sample, this clone is medium-sized (0.01 to 0.1%). The chain recombines TRBV27 with TRBJ2-1; D may be TRBD1 (6 bases). Germline V gives CDR1 MNHEY, CDR2 SMNVEV (reference sequence). Trimming shortened V by 9 bases and J by 5 bases, and 11 bases separated the two germline ends. The CDR3 contains 12 residues. The CDR3 loop reads CASTSGDNEQFF. CDR3 coding DNA: TGTGCCAGTACCTCAGGGGACAATGAGCAGTTCTTC.

The chain couples TRBV7-8 to TRBJ2-3, with TRBD2 as a possible D gene (6 bases). Trimming removed 5 bases from V and 0 bases from J, with 12 bases in between. The CDR3 is 15 residues long. Germline V gene sequence: CDR1 SGHVS, CDR2 FQNEAQ. CDR3 sequence (DNA): TGTGCCAGCAGCCCCAAGGGACTTAGCACAGATACGCAGTATTTT. Amino acid sequence: CASSPKGLSTDTQYF. Supplemented by reference TRBV7-8 and TRBJ2-3, the full variable domain reads GAGVSQSPRYKVAKRGQDVALRCDPISGHVSLFWYQQALGQGPEFLTYFQNEAQLDKSGLPSDRFFAERPEGSVSTLKIQRTQQEDSAVYLCASSPKGLSTDTQYFGPGTRLTVL.

The chain carries TRBV3-1 (or the pseudogene TRBV3-2) and TRBJ2-7; 8 bases are a match to TRBD1. Germline CDR1 reads LGHDT; CDR2 reads YNNKEL (reference sequence). The length of the CDR3 is 14 residues. V lost 4 bases, J lost 1 base, and 3 bases stayed unmatched. CDR3 in DNA: TGTGCCAGCAGCCTCGGGACAGGATCCTACGAGCAGTACTTC. It encodes CASSLGTGSYEQYF.

This clone has a handful of counts. CDR3 coding DNA: TGTGCCTGGGCCGGGGACTGGCGGGGTAACAATGAGCAGTTCTTC. This encodes CAWAGDWRGNNEQFF. The rearrangement links TRBV30 to TRBJ2-1; tentatively, D is TRBD2 (6 bases). The CDR3 loop spans 15 amino acids. Trimming cost V 5 bases and J 5 bases, with 19 bases left between them. The germline V gene encodes CDR1 GTSNPN and CDR2 SVGIG (reference sequence). Drawing the rest from reference TRBV30 and TRBJ2-1, the complete variable domain is SQTIHQWPATLVQPVGSPLSLECTVEGTSNPNLYWYRQAAGRGLQLLFYSVGIGQISSEVPQNLSASRPQDRQFILSSKKLLLSDSGFYLCAWAGDWRGNNEQFFGPGTRLTVL.

The chain combines TRBV12-5 with TRBJ2-5; 7 bases fit TRBD2. Losses at the gene ends were 0 bases for V and 5 bases for J; bases not matched to a gene: 12. CDR1 and CDR2 from the germline V gene are LGHNT and FRNRAP. This CDR3 comprises 17 residues. The CDR3 loop is CASGLVPTSAVPETQYF. The DNA for the CDR3 is TGTGCTAGTGGTTTGGTACCCACTAGCGCCGTTCCGGAGACCCAGTACTTC.

As regards this clone: The same CDR3 arises from other DNA sequences in this sample as well. The genes are TRBV11-2 and TRBJ2-7, with a possible D match to TRBD1 (5 bases). V was cut by 5 bases and J by 2 bases, with 10 bases left in between. The CDR3 length is 13 residues. CDR1 is SGHAT and CDR2 is FQNNGV in the germline V gene. DNA for the CDR3: TGTGCCAGCAGCCTACAGACAGCCTACGAGCAGTACTTC. Its protein product is CASSLQTAYEQYF. The whole variable domain, filled in from reference TRBV11-2 and TRBJ2-7, reads EAGVAQSPRYKIIEKRQSVAFWCNPISGHATLYWYQQILGQGPKLLIQFQNNGVVDDSQLPKDRFSAERLKGVDSTLKIQPAKLEDSAVYLCASSLQTAYEQYFGPGTRLTVT.

The rearrangement links TRBV25-1 to TRBJ1-3; 8 nucleotides agree with TRBD1. The J segment lost 8 bases and the V segment lost 7 bases, leaving 1 base of the junction unmatched. The CDR3 loop spans 11 amino acids. Germline V lookup: CDR1 MGHDK, CDR2 SYGVNS. CDR3 sequence: CASKQGDTIYF. Written as DNA, the CDR3 is TGTGCCAGCAAACAGGGGGACACCATATATTTT. Combining the CDR3 with reference TRBV25-1 and TRBJ1-3 gives the whole variable domain EADIYQTPRYLVIGTGKKITLECSQTMGHDKMYWYQQDPGMELHLIHYSYGVNSTEKGDLSSESTVSRIRTEHFPLTLESARPSHTSQYLCASKQGDTIYFGEGSWLTVV.

The rearrangement joins TRBV10-3 to TRBJ2-7, with 8 nucleotides matching TRBD1. With V trimmed by 4 bases and J by 4 bases, 9 bases remained unmatched. The CDR3 is 15 amino acids. Germline loops: CDR1 ENHRY, CDR2 SYGVKD. DNA for the CDR3: TGTGCCATCAGTGTGCCGGGACAGGAGCGTTACGAGCAGTACTTC. Translating gives CAISVPGQERYEQYF.

CDR3 loop: CATSTKEQGSSPLHF. The CDR3 DNA reads as TGTGCCACCAGCACAAAGGAACAGGGAAGTTCACCCCTCCACTTT. The rearrangement joins TRBV15 to TRBJ1-6, with D possibly being TRBD1 (6 bases). This CDR3 contains 15 residues. Trimming shortened V by 4 bases and J by 9 bases, and 16 bases separated the two germline ends. In germline, CDR1 is LNHNV, CDR2 YYDKDF (reference sequence).

This chain uses TRBV9 with TRBJ2-5, with D possibly matching TRBD2 (6 bases). CDR1 and CDR2 from the germline V gene are SGDLS and YYNGEE. The CDR3 totals 13 residues. Trimming removed 0 bases at V and 5 bases at J, with 8 bases between. The CDR3 DNA follows: TGTGCCAGCAGCGTAGGGGGGAGGGAGACCCAGTACTTC. It specifies CASSVGGRETQYF.

The chain employs TRBV6-1 and TRBJ1-2; possibly TRBD1 for D (6 bases). This CDR3 spans 17 amino acids. The ends were cut back, 2 bases at V and 5 bases at J, with 21 bases in the middle. Germline lookup yields CDR1 MNHNS and CDR2 SASEGT. The CDR3: CASSETTRDTSWYGYTF. The CDR3 DNA is TGTGCCAGCAGTGAAACAACCCGGGACACGTCGTGGTATGGCTACACCTTC.

The chain uses TRBV3-1 (or the pseudogene TRBV3-2) and TRBJ2-3; 10 bases line up with TRBD1. V gave up 3 bases and J gave up 2 bases; unmatched junction bases: 5. Germline V CDR1 and CDR2: LGHDT, YNNKEL (reference sequence). The CDR3 consists of 16 residues. The CDR3 DNA follows: TGTGCCAGCAGCCAGTGGACAGGGGGTCTCACAGATACGCAGTATTTT. As protein: CASSQWTGGLTDTQYF.

The CDR3 is CASRRGNGNQPQHF. CDR3 DNA: TGTGCCAGTAGGAGGGGGAACGGCAATCAGCCCCAGCATTTT. The V and J genes are TRBV19 and TRBJ1-5; possible D gene TRBD1, 6 bases. Germline V gene lookup returns CDR1 LNHDA and CDR2 SQIVND (reference sequence). Trimming shortened V by 6 bases and J by 2 bases, and 11 bases separated the two germline ends. The CDR3 totals 14 residues.

The V gene is TRBV18, the J gene TRBJ1-1, with 9 bases identical to TRBD1. V shed 5 bases and J 6 bases; nucleotides not matched to a gene: 4. The CDR3 consists of 13 residues. Germline V lookup: CDR1 KGHSH, CDR2 LQKENI. In DNA, the CDR3 is TGTGCCAGCTCAGGGACAGGGATGCCTGAAGCTTTCTTT. Its translation: CASSGTGMPEAFF.